The next 25 T cell receptor beta chains were all read from a single sample in a study of T-cell reconstitution after alpha-beta-depleted transplantation in children. Preparing the TCRbeta library involved the use of unique molecular identifiers. TCRdb analysed the PCR reads with MiXCR anew, one entry per CDR3 protein. The sample yields around 250,000 distinct CDR3 sequences, about 25% seen once. Here the sequenced sample was PBMCs, taken before TCRalphabeta/CD19-depleted stem cell transplant. All receptors come from a girl aged 2 to 10 with Fanconi anemia, due to receive a stem cell transplant.

The chain employs TRBV10-3 and TRBJ2-5, with 7 positions matching TRBD1. The V gene's germline CDR1 is ENHRY and CDR2 SYGVKD. This CDR3 has 13 amino acids. V dropped 6 bases and J dropped 2; count of bases not matched to a gene: 3. CDR3 nucleotide sequence: TGTGCCATCAGCGCGACAGGGCAAGAGACCCAGTACTTC. Its protein product is CAISATGQETQYF.

This clonotype showed up many times. The chain couples TRBV20-1 to TRBJ2-1; TRBD2 matches at 13 bases. The CDR3 is 17 residues long. Germline V gene lookup returns CDR1 DFQATT and CDR2 SNEGSKA (reference sequence). After removal of 3 bases from V and 8 bases from J, the junction contained 13 bases not matched to a gene. The DNA of the CDR3 is TGCAGTGCTAGCGGTACTACTAGCGGGGGGGCCATTTATGAGCAGTTCTTC. As protein: CSASGTTSGGAIYEQFF.

This chain uses TRBV29-1 with TRBJ2-5; 14 positions agree with TRBD2. The length of the CDR3 is 19 residues. V shed 2 bases, J shed 3 bases, and the junction held 14 bases outside the gene matches. The V gene's germline CDR1 is SQVTM and CDR2 ANQGSEA. This CDR3 is CSVEPLEGLAGVGEETQYF. The DNA of the CDR3 is TGCAGCGTTGAACCCCTCGAGGGACTAGCGGGAGTTGGAGAAGAGACCCAGTACTTC.

This clonotype has only a few counts. This sequence joins TRBV20-1 and TRBJ2-3, with D possibly being TRBD2 (6 bases). Trimming shortened V by 1 base and J by 3 bases, and 14 bases separated the two germline ends. The CDR3 is 15 residues long. CDR1 DFQATT and CDR2 SNEGSKA come from the germline V gene (reference sequence). CDR3 nucleotide sequence: TGCAGTGCTAGAGCGGCGGGAAAGGAGACAGATACGCAGTATTTT. It translates to CSARAAGKETDTQYF.

In this sample, this clonotype turned up many times. V gene TRBV12-3 or TRBV12-4 combines with J gene TRBJ2-1, with D hard to call. Deletions cut 3 bases from V and 7 bases from J, with 13 bases between. This CDR3 region has 14 residues. Written as DNA, the CDR3 is TGTGCCAGCAGTTTCGCTGGGGTGGGGAATGAGCAGTTCTTC. It yields the protein CASSFAGVGNEQFF.

This clonotype has ten or more counts. The chain has TRBV20-1 and TRBJ2-5, with 7 bases that match TRBD1. Unmatched junction bases numbered 12, after V lost 0 bases and J lost 2 bases. The CDR3 runs to 17 residues. CDR1 is DFQATT and CDR2 is SNEGSKA in the germline V gene (reference sequence). CDR3 bases: TGCAGTGCTAGAGATCCCCGACAGGGTATGAGGCAAGAGACCCAGTACTTC. It translates to CSARDPRQGMRQETQYF.

This clonotype was seen at least ten times. The chain employs TRBV29-1 and TRBJ2-7, with 9 bases fitting TRBD2. V was clipped by 2 bases and J by 0 bases; unmatched bases: 5. CDR1 is SQVTM and CDR2 is ANQGSEA in the germline V gene. The CDR3 consists of 15 residues. CDR3 amino acids: CSVESSGVSSYEQYF. In nucleotides, the CDR3 is TGCAGCGTTGAATCTAGCGGGGTGAGCTCCTACGAGCAGTACTTC.

DNA of the CDR3: TGCAGCGCTAGACAGGATAATAATTCACCCCTCCACTTT. Translating gives CSARQDNNSPLHF. The chain joins TRBV29-1 to TRBJ1-6; maybe TRBD1 (6 bases). The V end lost 7 bases, the J end lost 5 bases, and 12 bases lay between the germline ends. Germline V gene data show CDR1 as SQVTM and CDR2 as ANQGSEA. CDR3 length: 13 residues.

The chain is built from TRBV5-1 and TRBJ1-1; 8 positions match TRBD1. Germline values: CDR1 SGHRS, CDR2 YFSETQ. The J segment lost 6 bases and the V segment lost 1 base, leaving 5 bases of the junction unmatched. The CDR3 loop spans 14 amino acids. The CDR3 sequence is CASSLITGGSEAFF. The CDR3 bases are TGCGCCAGCAGCTTGATAACAGGGGGATCTGAAGCTTTCTTT. Combining the CDR3 with reference TRBV5-1 and TRBJ1-1 gives the whole variable domain KAGVTQTPRYLIKTRGQQVTLSCSPISGHRSVSWYQQTPGQGLQFLFEYFSETQRNKGNFPGRFSGRQFSNSRSEMNVSTLELGDSALYLCASSLITGGSEAFFGQGTRLTVV.

This clonotype has a count of ten or more. This chain joins TRBV4-2 and TRBJ1-1; D might be TRBD1 (5 bases). From germline, CDR1 is LGHNA and CDR2 YNFKEQ. CDR3 length: 15 amino acids. V was shortened by 0 bases and J by 7 bases, with 15 bases between the two germline ends. The CDR3 DNA sequence: TGTGCCAGCAGCCAAGATTTACCGGGGCCCCATGAAGCTTTCTTT. Translation gives CASSQDLPGPHEAFF.

This clonotype was counted a few times. The chain carries TRBV18 and TRBJ1-2, with TRBD1 as a possible D gene (6 bases). V lost 2 bases and J lost 0, with 13 bases in between. Looked up from germline, CDR1 is KGHSH and CDR2 is LQKENI. The CDR3 totals 16 residues. CDR3 protein: CASSPAGVTPNYGYTF. The CDR3 nucleotides are TGTGCCAGCTCACCAGCAGGGGTCACCCCTAACTATGGCTACACCTTC.

This clonotype has a count of ten or more. The gene calls are TRBV27 and TRBJ2-1; 9 nucleotides align to TRBD2. This CDR3 has 15 amino acids. Germline assignment: CDR1 MNHEY and CDR2 SMNVEV (reference sequence). V was pared by 5 bases and J by 4 bases, with 6 bases of the junction left unmatched. CDR3 nucleotide sequence: TGTGCCAGCAGTCTACGGACTAGCGCGTACAATGAGCAGTTCTTC. Protein sequence: CASSLRTSAYNEQFF.

This clonotype was counted at least ten times. The gene calls are TRBV29-1 and TRBJ2-7, with D uncertain. Germline values: CDR1 SQVTM, CDR2 ANQGSEA. The CDR3 is made up of 12 amino acids. Trimming stripped 4 bases from V and 6 bases from J, with 13 bases between. The CDR3 region has the DNA TGCAGCGTTGTTGGCCCCGTAGGCGAGCAGTACTTC. Its protein product is CSVVGPVGEQYF.

The rearrangement joins TRBV7-2 to TRBJ2-7; tentatively, D is TRBD1 (5 bases). Trimming removed 2 bases at V and 0 bases at J, with 14 bases between. Germline CDR1 reads SGHTA; CDR2 reads FQGNSA. This CDR3 has 16 amino acids. The CDR3 coding sequence is TGTGCCAGCAGCTTATATACAGGCCGCCCCTCCTACGAGCAGTACTTC. Its protein product is CASSLYTGRPSYEQYF.

V and J are TRBV18 and TRBJ2-5; TRBD1 agrees at 7 bases. The CDR3 has 13 amino acids. Per the germline V gene, CDR1 is KGHSH and CDR2 is LQKENI. V gave up 8 bases and J gave up 2 bases; unmatched junction bases: 5. CDR3 residues: CASLRTGQETQYF. The CDR3 nucleotides read TGTGCCAGCCTCCGGACAGGTCAAGAGACCCAGTACTTC.

The chain carries TRBV9 and TRBJ2-3, with D tentatively TRBD1 or TRBD2 (6 bases each). The CDR3 extends over 17 amino acids. V dropped 3 bases and J dropped 4 bases, with 21 bases sitting between them. Germline lookup yields CDR1 SGDLS and CDR2 YYNGEE. The CDR3 nucleotides are TGTGCCAGCAGCGCTCCCCGGGGGCGTAGATGGCCAGATACGCAGTATTTT. Protein sequence: CASSAPRGRRWPDTQYF.

V is TRBV20-1 and J is TRBJ1-5, with D possibly TRBD1 on 5 matching bases. From germline, CDR1 is DFQATT and CDR2 SNEGSKA (reference sequence). The CDR3 has 13 residues. Trimming stripped 3 bases from V and 4 bases from J, with 10 bases between. The CDR3 coding sequence is TGCAGTGCTAGGCGGCAGGGTAATCAGCCCCAGCATTTT. Translation gives CSARRQGNQPQHF.

This chain joins TRBV7-2 and TRBJ2-3; D might be TRBD1 (6 bases). This CDR3 region has 14 residues. Germline lookup yields CDR1 SGHTA and CDR2 FQGNSA. V gave up 5 bases and J gave up 4 bases, with 13 bases separating them. The CDR3 sequence: CASSEGVTSDTQYF. Here the CDR3 DNA reads TGTGCCAGCAGCGAGGGGGTCACATCAGATACGCAGTATTTT.

This clonotype was picked up many times. The rearrangement joins TRBV27 to TRBJ1-5; tentative D call: TRBD1 (6 bases). V was cut by 6 bases and J by 3 bases, with 12 bases left in between. Germline CDR1 and CDR2: MNHEY and SMNVEV (reference sequence). CDR3 length: 14 amino acids. The CDR3 bases are TGTGCCAGCAGGCCGACAGGCAACAATCAGCCCCAGCATTTT. As protein: CASRPTGNNQPQHF.

This clonotype was detected a few times. The rearrangement uses TRBV7-2 and TRBJ1-2, with D possibly matching TRBD1 (6 bases). V gave up 1 base and J gave up 10 bases, with 19 bases separating them. In germline, CDR1 is SGHTA, CDR2 FQGNSA. The CDR3 is 15 residues long. The CDR3 spells CASSLGGSGTIVYTF. DNA of the CDR3: TGTGCCAGCAGCTTAGGCGGGTCAGGGACAATCGTCTACACCTTC.

This clonotype was counted between two and nine times. The chain is built from TRBV21-1 and TRBJ2-7; the tabulated D call, TRBD1, remains unverified against the DNA. TRBV21-1 is deemed a pseudogene. CDR3 size: 15 residues. CDR3 protein: CASSHPQAVGYEQYF. CDR3 nucleotide sequence: TGTGCCAGCAGCCACCCCCAGGCAGTAGGGTACGAGCAGTACTTC.

This clonotype was recorded many times. The CDR3 sequence: CASSVDSLNTDTQYF. CDR3 in DNA: TGTGCCAGCAGCGTGGACTCCTTGAACACAGATACGCAGTATTTT. This chain links TRBV13 with TRBJ2-3; weak D call: TRBD2 (5 bases). Germline loops: CDR1 PRHDT, CDR2 FYEKMQ (reference sequence). V lost 5 bases and J lost 2, with 14 bases in between. CDR3 size: 15 residues.

This chain links TRBV29-1 with TRBJ1-2; D possibly corresponds to TRBD1 (6 bases). Trimming took off 4 bases at V and 4 bases at J, with 10 bases between the two ends. The CDR3 has 12 amino acids. Per the germline V gene, CDR1 is SQVTM and CDR2 is ANQGSEA. The CDR3 nucleotides are TGCAGCGTTGGACGGGGGGCCTATGGCTACACCTTC. It specifies CSVGRGAYGYTF.

Ten or more counts support this clonotype. The chain uses TRBV7-2 and TRBJ2-4; D is unresolved. The germline V gene encodes CDR1 SGHTA and CDR2 FQGNSA. Between the trimmed V and J ends, which lost 1 base and 0 bases, there was a span of 7 bases. This CDR3 has 15 amino acids. This chain's CDR3 is CASSLERTAKNIQYF. CDR3 DNA sequence: TGTGCCAGCAGCTTAGAACGGACAGCCAAAAACATTCAGTACTTC. The complete variable domain, with remaining parts taken from reference TRBV7-2 and TRBJ2-4, reads GAGVSQSPSNKVTEKGKDVELRCDPISGHTALYWYRQSLGQGLEFLIYFQGNSAPDKSGLPSDRFSAERTGGSVSTLTIQRTQQEDSAVYLCASSLERTAKNIQYFGAGTRLSVL.

The chain links TRBV29-1 to TRBJ2-7, with D perhaps matching TRBD1 (6 bases). The CDR3 consists of 12 residues. The germline CDR1 and CDR2 sequences are SQVTM and ANQGSEA. V lost 6 bases, J lost 4 bases, and 13 bases lay in between. This CDR3 is CSVQGFQYEQYF. CDR3 nucleotides: TGCAGCGTACAGGGTTTTCAATACGAGCAGTACTTC.